Listed below are T cell receptor beta chains from one sample, sequenced in a study of blood T cell repertoires in COVID-19. Method: immunoSEQ multiplex PCR; TCRdb's copy keeps in-frame clones and lacks some. The table lists 120,000 to 150,000 clones, about four fifths of them singletons. Sequenced sample: peripheral blood. The receptors here all came from a human donor in a cohort sampled during active COVID-19. Both conserved end residues are part of each CDR3. The order of the fields is CDR3 protein, CDR3 DNA, D gene, J gene, clone size, V gene. The D gene is left open where the match is weak. Clone size is stated in some rows and not others, as once, few, many or a class when expanded.

CASGPQGGNQPQHF | TGTGCTAGTGGTCCACAGGGGGGGAATCAGCCCCAGCATTTT | TRBD1 | TRBJ1-5 | few | TRBV12-5
CASSLLSGQNSYEQYF | TGTGCCAGCAGCCTTCTCAGCGGGCAGAACTCCTACGAGCAGTACTTC | NA | TRBJ2-7 | NA | TRBV4-2
CASSLGLAGAGEQFF | TGTGCCAGCAGCTTGGGGCTAGCGGGAGCGGGTGAGCAGTTCTTC | TRBD2 | TRBJ2-1 | NA | TRBV5-4
CASRVTGGQETQYF | TGTGCCAGCAGGGTGACAGGGGGCCAAGAGACCCAGTACTTC | TRBD1 | TRBJ2-5 | NA | TRBV11-2
CASIPWSGGGTGELFF | TGTGCCAGCATCCCGTGGAGCGGGGGAGGCACCGGGGAGCTGTTTTTT | TRBD2 | TRBJ2-2 | NA | TRBV6-6
CASSFQVSNSPLHF | TGTGCCAGCAGTTTTCAGGTTTCTAATTCACCCCTCCACTTT | NA | TRBJ1-6 | NA | TRBV28
CASSARGQATPRGETQYF | TGTGCCAGCAGTGCGCGGGGACAGGCTACCCCCCGTGGGGAGACCCAGTACTTC | TRBD1 | TRBJ2-5 | NA | TRBV6-1
CASSLAGGAYGEKLFF | TGTGCCAGCAGCTTAGCGGGGGGAGCATACGGAGAAAAACTGTTTTTT | NA | TRBJ1-4 | NA | TRBV7-9
CASSYISGGTDTQYF | TGTGCCAGCAGTTACATCAGCGGGGGCACAGATACGCAGTATTTT | TRBD2 | TRBJ2-3 | NA | TRBV6-5
CASSLRLAGVYEQFF | TGTGCCAGCAGCTTAAGGCTAGCGGGAGTATATGAGCAGTTCTTC | TRBD2 | TRBJ2-1 | NA | TRBV7-3
CASSLGGSSYNEQFF | TGTGCCAGCAGCTTAGGCGGGAGCTCCTACAATGAGCAGTTCTTC | TRBD2 | TRBJ2-1 | NA | TRBV11-3
CASRDRGRTEAFF | TGTGCCAGCCGGGACAGGGGGCGAACTGAAGCTTTCTTT | TRBD1 | TRBJ1-1 | many | TRBV10-3
CASSSGLFQKETQYF | TGCGCCAGCAGCTCGGGACTTTTCCAAAAAGAGACCCAGTACTTC | NA | TRBJ2-5 | NA | TRBV5-1
CASTEFGWGNTIYF | NA | NA | TRBJ1-3 | NA | TRBV21-1
CASSTGGGNTIYF | TGCGCCAGCTCGACGGGAGGCGGAAACACCATATATTTT | NA | TRBJ1-3 | NA | TRBV5-1
CASSVVASGMETQYF | TGTGCCAGCAGCGTAGTTGCGAGCGGGATGGAGACCCAGTACTTC | TRBD2 | TRBJ2-5 | NA | TRBV9
CASSLAASGRGYEQYF | TGCGCCAGCAGCTTGGCCGCGAGCGGGAGAGGTTACGAGCAGTACTTC | TRBD2 | TRBJ2-7 | NA | TRBV5-1
CASRYISEGRQYF | TGTGCCAGCAGGTATATTTCGGAAGGGAGGCAGTATTTT | NA | TRBJ2-3 | NA | TRBV12-3/TRBV12-4
CASSFRQGVYGYTF | TGTGCCAGCAGCTTTAGACAGGGGGTATACGGCTACACCTTC | TRBD1 | TRBJ1-2 | once | TRBV7-9
CAISEYQGGDEQYF | TGTGCCATCAGTGAGTACCAGGGGGGAGACGAGCAGTACTTC | NA | TRBJ2-7 | NA | TRBV10-3
CASSLSSGEPGNTIYF | TGTGCCAGCAGTTTATCGTCCGGGGAGCCTGGAAACACCATATATTTT | NA | TRBJ1-3 | NA | TRBV27
CAVQQGRNTEAFF | TGTGCCGTACAACAGGGTAGGAACACTGAAGCTTTCTTT | NA | TRBJ1-1 | NA | TRBV10-3
CASSQGHYGYTF | TGTGCCAGCAGTCAGGGACATTATGGCTACACCTTC | NA | TRBJ1-2 | NA | TRBV28
CASSSNYEQYF | TGTGCCAGCAGTTCCAACTACGAGCAGTACTTC | NA | TRBJ2-7 | NA | TRBV27
CASSPGLAGGLTYEQYF | TGCGCCAGCAGCCCCGGACTAGCGGGAGGGCTGACCTACGAGCAGTACTTC | TRBD2 | TRBJ2-7 | NA | TRBV5-1
CASRGTSGRANEQFF | TGTGCCAGCAGGGGGACTAGCGGGAGGGCTAATGAGCAGTTCTTC | TRBD2 | TRBJ2-1 | NA | TRBV2
CASQGLADYNEQFF | TGTGCCAGCCAGGGACTAGCGGATTACAATGAGCAGTTCTTC | TRBD2 | TRBJ2-1 | NA | TRBV19
CASSLGALLPDTQYF | TGCGCCAGCAGCTTGGGGGCCCTCCTCCCCGATACGCAGTATTTT | NA | TRBJ2-3 | NA | TRBV5-1
CASTGEGATVGELFF | TGTGCCTCAACGGGAGAGGGGGCAACGGTCGGGGAGCTGTTTTTT | NA | TRBJ2-2 | NA | TRBV2
CASSQDQARLAASYNEQFF | TGTGCCAGCAGCCAAGATCAAGCCCGACTAGCGGCCTCCTACAATGAGCAGTTCTTC | TRBD2 | TRBJ2-1 | once | TRBV4-2
CASGQLEGQGIFQPQHF | TGTGCCAGCGGACAGTTAGAGGGACAGGGGATTTTTCAGCCCCAGCATTTT | TRBD1 | TRBJ1-5 | NA | TRBV28
CASSYGGAEVKQPQHF | TGTGCCAGCAGTTACGGGGGGGCAGAAGTAAAGCAGCCCCAGCATTTT | NA | TRBJ1-5 | NA | TRBV6-6
CASSPGGRSTDTQYF | TGTGCCAGCAGCCCGGGAGGCCGTAGCACAGATACGCAGTATTTT | TRBD2 | TRBJ2-3 | NA | TRBV6-2/TRBV6-3
CAWSVRGWTSNYNEQFF | TGTGCCTGGAGTGTACGGGGTTGGACTAGCAACTACAATGAGCAGTTCTTC | TRBD2 | TRBJ2-1 | NA | TRBV30
CASMGGLAGVHEQFF | TGTGCCAGCATGGGAGGTCTAGCGGGAGTTCATGAGCAGTTCTTC | TRBD2 | TRBJ2-1 | NA | TRBV6-5
CASSFQGLSNQPQHF | TGTGCCAGCAGCTTCCAGGGGTTGAGCAATCAGCCCCAGCATTTT | NA | TRBJ1-5 | NA | TRBV5-8
CASSTPHGSSYNEQFF | TGTGCCAGCAGTACCCCACACGGGAGCTCCTACAATGAGCAGTTCTTC | NA | TRBJ2-1 | NA | TRBV6-4
CASSWAEAAGEQFF | TGTGCCAGCAGCTGGGCCGAAGCAGCGGGTGAGCAGTTCTTC | NA | TRBJ2-1 | NA | TRBV6-5
CASSQGAREQYF | TGTGCCAGTAGTCAAGGGGCTCGCGAGCAGTACTTC | NA | TRBJ2-7 | NA | TRBV19
CASSFLDILPYEQYF | TGTGCCAGCAGCTTCTTGGACATTCTTCCCTACGAGCAGTACTTC | NA | TRBJ2-7 | NA | TRBV7-3
CASSLGAGNTGELFF | TGTGCCAGCAGCTTAGGAGCGGGGAACACCGGGGAGCTGTTTTTT | NA | TRBJ2-2 | NA | TRBV11-2
CASSLDKHTEAFF | TGTGCCAGCAGCTTAGACAAACACACTGAAGCTTTCTTT | NA | TRBJ1-1 | few | TRBV7-3
CASSGAGQGFSGANVLTF | TGTGCCAGCAGTGGGGCAGGGCAGGGTTTCTCTGGGGCCAACGTCCTGACTTTC | NA | TRBJ2-6 | NA | TRBV28